The 21 T cell receptor beta chains listed next were all sequenced from one sample in a study of cytomegalovirus exposure and HLA in healthy donors. Here immunoSEQ multiplex PCR was the method, and the copy in TCRdb shows in-frame clones only, minus some. This table holds about 110,000 clones, around 89% found once. The sequenced sample consisted of PBMCs. The receptors originated from a woman younger than 45 in good health and CMV-seropositive.

The chain recombines TRBV5-4 with TRBJ1-2; no reliable D call. This CDR3 region has 15 residues. Per germline, CDR1 SGHNT and CDR2 YYREEE (reference sequence). The V and J ends lost 4 bases and 5 bases respectively, with 18 bases between them. CDR3 DNA sequence: TGTGCCAGCAGCCCTCGGGCGGACTTGGGGTATGGCTACACCTTC. Translation gives CASSPRADLGYGYTF.

The chain carries TRBV6-5 and TRBJ2-3; possibly TRBD2 for D (7 bases). The CDR3 spans 15 residues. Germline V gives CDR1 MNHEY, CDR2 SVGAGI. V lost 3 bases to trimming and J lost 2 bases, with 12 bases between them. The CDR3 loop is CASSYGGGLTDTQYF. The CDR3 nucleotides read TGTGCCAGCAGTTATGGCGGGGGCCTCACAGATACGCAGTATTTT.

V is TRBV27 and J is TRBJ2-2, with 11 bases aligning to TRBD2. CDR1 is MNHEY, CDR2 SMNVEV, per germline (reference sequence). This CDR3 region has 15 residues. The J segment lost 6 bases and the V segment lost 6 bases, leaving 6 bases of the junction unmatched. This chain's CDR3 is CASRIAGGNSGELFF. The CDR3 DNA is TGTGCCAGCAGGATAGCGGGAGGGAATTCCGGGGAGCTGTTTTTT.

This sequence joins TRBV4-3 and TRBJ1-1; 7 nucleotides agree with TRBD1. V was pared by 4 bases and J by 4 bases, with 9 bases of the junction left unmatched. Germline V gene sequence: CDR1 LGHNA, CDR2 YSLEER. The CDR3 contains 15 residues. As DNA, the CDR3 is TGCGCCAGCAGCCCCAACCCGCAGGGGGGCACTGAAGCTTTCTTT. This translates into CASSPNPQGGTEAFF.

This clone was detected a few times. The chain joins TRBV19 to TRBJ2-1; maybe TRBD1 (6 bases). Germline CDR1 is LNHDA and CDR2 is SQIVND (reference sequence). The ends were cut back, 6 bases at V and 9 bases at J, with 18 bases in the middle. The CDR3 contains 14 residues. The CDR3 loop is CASSTKQGPIEQFF. CDR3 bases: TGTGCCAGTAGCACCAAACAGGGACCAATTGAGCAGTTCTTC.

The rearrangement joins TRBV2 to TRBJ2-5; TRBD2 agrees at 11 bases. The germline V gene has CDR1 SNHLY and CDR2 FYNNEI. V was pared by 6 bases and J by 4 bases, with 7 bases of the junction left unmatched. The CDR3 is 15 residues long. The CDR3 sequence is CASRELAGEAETQYF. The CDR3 region has the DNA TGTGCCAGCAGGGAACTAGCGGGAGAAGCAGAGACCCAGTACTTC.

This clone turned up a few times. The V and J genes are TRBV5-6 and TRBJ2-2, with TRBD1 identical over 8 bases. The junction had 10 bases not matched to a gene; V was cut back by 4 bases and J by 5 bases. Germline CDR1 reads SGHDT; CDR2 reads YYEEEE. This CDR3 region has 16 residues. The CDR3 loop is CASSGPGTGRTGELFF. In nucleotides, the CDR3 is TGTGCCAGCAGCGGCCCCGGGACAGGACGTACCGGGGAGCTGTTTTTT.

This clone was seen just once. The V call is TRBV5-4, the J call TRBJ1-2; 8 nucleotides agree with TRBD1. V gave up 4 bases and J gave up 6 bases; unmatched junction bases: 5. The CDR3 covers 13 residues. The germline gives CDR1 SGHNT, CDR2 YYREEE (reference sequence). For the CDR3, the DNA is TGTGCCAGCAGCCTAGGACAGGGTCATGGCTACACCTTC. It is translated as CASSLGQGHGYTF.

The V and J genes are TRBV5-4 and TRBJ2-1; 16 bases match TRBD2. CDR3 length equals 18 residues. V shed 3 bases and J 3 bases; nucleotides not matched to a gene: 6. The germline CDR1 and CDR2 sequences are SGHNT and YYREEE (reference sequence). CDR3 DNA: TGTGCCAGCAGCTCCGGGACTAGCGGGGGGGGCGTCTACAATGAGCAGTTCTTC. It codes for CASSSGTSGGGVYNEQFF.

V usage is TRBV6-1 and J usage is TRBJ2-7; weak D call: TRBD1 (6 bases). V shed 1 base and J shed 6 bases, with 25 bases lying between them. The CDR3 runs to 18 residues. CDR1 and CDR2 from the germline V gene are MNHNS and SASEGT. CDR3 sequence (DNA): TGTGCCAGCAGTGAAGTCAGGGGCCGGTCTCTAGTACGTCTCGAGCAGTACTTC. Residues: CASSEVRGRSLVRLEQYF.

DNA for the CDR3: TGTGCCAGCAGCCAACCAGGGACAGAGTACAATGAGCAGTTCTTC. It is translated as CASSQPGTEYNEQFF. The chain recombines TRBV13 with TRBJ2-1; 7 positions match TRBD1. The ends lost 5 bases at V and 4 bases at J; junction bases unmatched: 8. In germline, CDR1 is PRHDT, CDR2 FYEKMQ (reference sequence). The CDR3 loop spans 15 amino acids.

J is TRBJ2-7 and V is TRBV7-2, with D possibly matching TRBD1 (6 bases). V lost 5 bases and J 3 bases, leaving 11 bases between the germline ends. Germline V gene lookup returns CDR1 SGHTA and CDR2 FQGNSA. The CDR3 length is 13 residues. CDR3 in amino acids: CASSHRENYEQYF. The CDR3 DNA is TGTGCCAGCAGCCACAGGGAAAACTACGAGCAGTACTTC.

The chain has TRBV5-1 and TRBJ2-1; no clear D gene. This CDR3 has 15 amino acids. V shed 3 bases and J shed 0 bases, with 10 bases lying between them. Germline V gene sequence: CDR1 SGHRS, CDR2 YFSETQ. The CDR3 loop reads CASSSQSSSYNEQFF. CDR3 DNA: TGCGCCAGCAGCTCACAGAGCAGCTCCTACAATGAGCAGTTCTTC.

This clone was seen a single time. The chain recombines TRBV25-1 with TRBJ2-2, with D possibly matching TRBD1 (6 bases). CDR1 is MGHDK, CDR2 SYGVNS, per germline. Trimming removed 9 bases from V and 3 bases from J, with 20 bases in between. The CDR3 spans 16 residues. The CDR3 spells CARRDRLHRDTGELFF. The DNA of the CDR3 is TGTGCCAGAAGGGATCGCCTTCACAGGGACACCGGGGAGCTGTTTTTT.

J is TRBJ1-4 and V is TRBV4-3, with 7 positions matching TRBD1. V lost 1 base to trimming and J lost 10 bases; unmatched junction nucleotides: 3. The CDR3 runs 13 residues. In germline, CDR1 is LGHNA, CDR2 YSLEER. CDR3 DNA: TGCGCCAGCAGCCAAGTGAGACAGGGAAAACTGTTTTTT. As protein: CASSQVRQGKLFF.

The chain combines TRBV27 with TRBJ2-2, with 9 bases matching TRBD1. This CDR3 contains 16 residues. Germline V gives CDR1 MNHEY, CDR2 SMNVEV (reference sequence). V lost 4 bases to trimming and J lost 5 bases; unmatched junction nucleotides: 8. CDR3 in amino acids: CASSSFRDRVTGELFF. The CDR3 DNA reads as TGTGCCAGCAGTTCCTTCCGGGACAGGGTTACCGGGGAGCTGTTTTTT.

The V call is TRBV20-1, the J call TRBJ2-7; no reliable D call. V shed 5 bases and J shed 6 bases, with 11 bases lying between them. CDR1 DFQATT and CDR2 SNEGSKA come from the germline V gene (reference sequence). The CDR3 totals 11 residues. CDR3 region: CSAGPKTEQYF. The CDR3 DNA reads as TGCAGTGCTGGGCCAAAAACCGAGCAGTACTTC.

The J gene is TRBJ2-1, the V gene TRBV7-9, with 14 bases that match TRBD2. Germline loops: CDR1 SEHNR, CDR2 FQNEAQ (reference sequence). J was trimmed by 6 bases and V by 3 bases; bases with no gene match: 1. CDR3 size: 15 residues. In DNA form, the CDR3 reads TGTGCCAGCAGCTTGGGGACTAGCGGGGGCAATGAGCAGTTCTTC. This encodes CASSLGTSGGNEQFF.

The chain's CDR3 is CASRPTGVPNQPQHF. The DNA for the CDR3 is TGTGCCAGCAGACCCACAGGGGTTCCCAATCAGCCCCAGCATTTT. V and J are TRBV6-1 and TRBJ1-5; 7 positions match TRBD1. This CDR3 is 15 amino acids long. With V trimmed by 6 bases and J by 3 bases, 8 bases remained unmatched. The germline V gene has CDR1 MNHNS and CDR2 SASEGT.

V usage is TRBV6-1 and J usage is TRBJ1-5; 9 bases agree with TRBD1. CDR3 size: 15 residues. With 6 bases clipped from V and 3 bases from J, the junction kept 6 bases outside the gene matches. Germline CDR1 MNHNS, CDR2 SASEGT. CDR3: CASRVTGGVNQPQHF. DNA of the CDR3: TGTGCCAGCAGGGTGACAGGGGGTGTCAATCAGCCCCAGCATTTT.

The CDR3 loop reads CASSVGTLTPETQYF. CDR3 coding DNA: TGTGCCAGCAGCGTAGGGACACTGACCCCAGAGACCCAGTACTTC. The V call is TRBV9, the J call TRBJ2-5; TRBD1 might be the D (5 bases). CDR3 length: 15 amino acids. Germline CDR1 reads SGDLS; CDR2 reads YYNGEE. Trimming left V 0 bases short and J 4 bases short, with 13 bases between.